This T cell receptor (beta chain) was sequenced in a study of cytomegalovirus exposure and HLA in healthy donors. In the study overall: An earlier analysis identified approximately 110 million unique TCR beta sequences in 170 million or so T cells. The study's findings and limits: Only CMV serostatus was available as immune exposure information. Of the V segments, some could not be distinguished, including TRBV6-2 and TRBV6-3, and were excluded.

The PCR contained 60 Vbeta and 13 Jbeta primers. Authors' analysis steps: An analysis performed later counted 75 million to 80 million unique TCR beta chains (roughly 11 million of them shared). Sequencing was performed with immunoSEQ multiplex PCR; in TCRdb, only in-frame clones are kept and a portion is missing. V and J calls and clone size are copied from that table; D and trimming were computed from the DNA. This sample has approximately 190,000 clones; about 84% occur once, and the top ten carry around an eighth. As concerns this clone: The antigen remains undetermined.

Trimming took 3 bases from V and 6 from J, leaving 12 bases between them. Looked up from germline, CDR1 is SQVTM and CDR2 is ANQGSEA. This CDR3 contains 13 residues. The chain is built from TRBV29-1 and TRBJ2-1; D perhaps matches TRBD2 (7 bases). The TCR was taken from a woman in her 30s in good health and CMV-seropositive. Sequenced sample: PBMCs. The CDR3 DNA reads TGCAGCGTTGAGAGGCGGGGGCCCAATGAGCAGTTCTTC. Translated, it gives CSVERRGPNEQFF.